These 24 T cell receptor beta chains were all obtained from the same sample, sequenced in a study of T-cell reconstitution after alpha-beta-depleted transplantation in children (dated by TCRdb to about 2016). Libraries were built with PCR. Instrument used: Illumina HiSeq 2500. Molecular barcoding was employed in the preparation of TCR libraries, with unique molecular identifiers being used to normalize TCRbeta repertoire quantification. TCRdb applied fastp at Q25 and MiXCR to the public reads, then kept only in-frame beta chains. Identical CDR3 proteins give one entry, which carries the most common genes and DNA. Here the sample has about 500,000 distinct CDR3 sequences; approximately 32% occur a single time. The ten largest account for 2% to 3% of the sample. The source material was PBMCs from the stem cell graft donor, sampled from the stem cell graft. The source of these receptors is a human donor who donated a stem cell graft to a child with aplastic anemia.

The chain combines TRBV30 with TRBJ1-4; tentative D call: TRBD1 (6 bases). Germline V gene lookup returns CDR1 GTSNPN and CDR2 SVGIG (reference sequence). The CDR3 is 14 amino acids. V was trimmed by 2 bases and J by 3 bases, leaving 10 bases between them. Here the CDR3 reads CAWSRGLANEKLFF. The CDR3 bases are TGTGCCTGGAGTCGGGGGCTAGCTAATGAAAAACTGTTTTTT.

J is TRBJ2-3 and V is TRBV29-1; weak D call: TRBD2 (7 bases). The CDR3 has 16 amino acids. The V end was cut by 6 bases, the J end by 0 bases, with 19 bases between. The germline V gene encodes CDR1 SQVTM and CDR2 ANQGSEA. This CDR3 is CSVERGGATSTDTQYF. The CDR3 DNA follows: TGCAGCGTCGAAAGGGGGGGGGCTACTAGCACAGATACGCAGTATTTT.

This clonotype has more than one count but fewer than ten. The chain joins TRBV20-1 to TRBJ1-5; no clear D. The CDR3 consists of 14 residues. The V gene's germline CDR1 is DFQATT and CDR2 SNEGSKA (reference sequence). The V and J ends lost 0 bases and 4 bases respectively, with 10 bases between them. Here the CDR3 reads CSARDLRENQPQHF. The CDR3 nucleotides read TGCAGTGCTAGAGATCTCCGGGAGAATCAGCCCCAGCATTTT.

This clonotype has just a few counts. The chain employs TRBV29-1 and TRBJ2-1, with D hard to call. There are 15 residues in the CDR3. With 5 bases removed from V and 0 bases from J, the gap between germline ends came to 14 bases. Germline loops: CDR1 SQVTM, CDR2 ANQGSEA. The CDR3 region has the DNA TGCAGCGTTTATTCAGCGCTCCTCTCCTACAATGAGCAGTTCTTC. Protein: CSVYSALLSYNEQFF.

This chain's CDR3 is CASTKDKEEYGYTF. The DNA for the CDR3 is TGTGCCAGCACCAAGGACAAGGAGGAGTATGGCTACACCTTC. The chain is built from TRBV7-3 and TRBJ1-2; D might be TRBD1 (5 bases). This CDR3 is built from 14 residues. The V end lost 7 bases, the J end lost 5 bases, and 17 bases lay between the germline ends. CDR1 and CDR2 from the germline V gene are SGHTA and FQGTGA.

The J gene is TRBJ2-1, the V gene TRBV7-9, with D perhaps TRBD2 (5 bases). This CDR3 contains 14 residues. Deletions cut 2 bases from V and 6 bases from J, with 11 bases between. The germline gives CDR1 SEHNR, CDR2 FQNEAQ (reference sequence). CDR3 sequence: CASSLSLGSNEQFF. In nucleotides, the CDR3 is TGTGCCAGCAGCTTATCTCTGGGGAGCAATGAGCAGTTCTTC.

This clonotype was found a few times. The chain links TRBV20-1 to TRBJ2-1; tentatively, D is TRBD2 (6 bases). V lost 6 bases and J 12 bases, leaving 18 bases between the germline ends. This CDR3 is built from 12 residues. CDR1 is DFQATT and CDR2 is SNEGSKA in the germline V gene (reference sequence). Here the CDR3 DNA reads TGCAGTGCGGAACGGGGGTTGTCCGGGCAGTTCTTC. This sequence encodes CSAERGLSGQFF.

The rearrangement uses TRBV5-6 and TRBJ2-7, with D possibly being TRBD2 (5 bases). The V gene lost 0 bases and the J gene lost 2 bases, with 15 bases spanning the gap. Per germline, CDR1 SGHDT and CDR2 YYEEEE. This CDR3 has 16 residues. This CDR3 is CASSLEAGADAYEQYF. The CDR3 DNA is TGTGCCAGCAGCTTGGAGGCCGGAGCGGACGCCTACGAGCAGTACTTC.

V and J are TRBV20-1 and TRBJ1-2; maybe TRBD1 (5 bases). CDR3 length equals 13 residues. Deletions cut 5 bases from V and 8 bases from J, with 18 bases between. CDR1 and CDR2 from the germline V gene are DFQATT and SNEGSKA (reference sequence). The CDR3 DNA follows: TGCAGTGCTGTGGTCTCAGGGAGGAGCGGCTACACCTTC. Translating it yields CSAVVSGRSGYTF.

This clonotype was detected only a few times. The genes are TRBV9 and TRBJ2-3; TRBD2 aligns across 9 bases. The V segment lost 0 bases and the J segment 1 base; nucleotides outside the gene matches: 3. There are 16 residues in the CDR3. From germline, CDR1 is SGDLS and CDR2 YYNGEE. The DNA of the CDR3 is TGTGCCAGCAGCGTAGGGGTAGCGGGAGGCACAGATACGCAGTATTTT. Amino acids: CASSVGVAGGTDTQYF.

DNA for the CDR3: TGTGCCAGCAGCCAGGGTCCCGCGGCTGAGCAGTTCTTC. Its protein product is CASSQGPAAEQFF. V is TRBV3-1 and J is TRBJ2-1; no definite D call. Germline CDR1 LGHDT, CDR2 YNNKEL (reference sequence). This CDR3 contains 13 residues. Between the trimmed V and J ends, which lost 3 bases and 9 bases, there was a span of 12 bases.

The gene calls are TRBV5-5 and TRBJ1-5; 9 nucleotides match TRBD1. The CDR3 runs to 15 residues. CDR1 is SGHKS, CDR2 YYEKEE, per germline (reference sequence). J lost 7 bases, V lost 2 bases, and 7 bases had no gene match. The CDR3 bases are TGTGCCAGCAGCTTATGGGACAGGGCGGGACAGCCCCAGCATTTT. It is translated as CASSLWDRAGQPQHF.

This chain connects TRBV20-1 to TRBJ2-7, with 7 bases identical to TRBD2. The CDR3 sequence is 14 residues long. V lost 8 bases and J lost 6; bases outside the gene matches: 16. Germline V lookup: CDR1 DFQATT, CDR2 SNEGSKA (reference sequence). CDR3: CSPLGGRGFCEQYV. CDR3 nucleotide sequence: TGCAGTCCCCTGGGGGGGAGGGGTTTTTGCGAGCAGTACGTC.

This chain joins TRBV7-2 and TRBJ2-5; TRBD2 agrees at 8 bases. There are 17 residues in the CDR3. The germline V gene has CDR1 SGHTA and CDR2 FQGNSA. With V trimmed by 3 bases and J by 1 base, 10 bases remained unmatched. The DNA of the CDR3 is TGTGCCAGCAGCTTCCGGGAGGGCCTTTGGACCCAAGAGACCCAGTACTTC. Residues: CASSFREGLWTQETQYF.

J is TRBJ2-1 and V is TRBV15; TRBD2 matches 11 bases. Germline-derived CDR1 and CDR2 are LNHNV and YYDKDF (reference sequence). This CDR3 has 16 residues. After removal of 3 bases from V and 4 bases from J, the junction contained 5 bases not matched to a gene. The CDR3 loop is CATSSFGTSGYNEQFF. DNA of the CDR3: TGTGCCACCAGCAGTTTCGGGACTAGCGGTTACAATGAGCAGTTCTTC. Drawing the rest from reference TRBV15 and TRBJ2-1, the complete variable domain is DAMVIQNPRYQVTQFGKPVTLSCSQTLNHNVMYWYQQKSSQAPKLLFHYYDKDFNNEADTPDNFQSRRPNTSFCFLDIRSPGLGDTAMYLCATSSFGTSGYNEQFFGPGTRLTVL.

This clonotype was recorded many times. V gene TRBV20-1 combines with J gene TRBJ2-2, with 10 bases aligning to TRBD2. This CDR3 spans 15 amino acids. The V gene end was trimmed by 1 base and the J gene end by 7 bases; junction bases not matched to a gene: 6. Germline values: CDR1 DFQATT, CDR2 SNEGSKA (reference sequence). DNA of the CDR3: TGCAGTGCTAGAGCACTAGCGGGGACCCTCGGGGAGCTGTTTTTT. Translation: CSARALAGTLGELFF.

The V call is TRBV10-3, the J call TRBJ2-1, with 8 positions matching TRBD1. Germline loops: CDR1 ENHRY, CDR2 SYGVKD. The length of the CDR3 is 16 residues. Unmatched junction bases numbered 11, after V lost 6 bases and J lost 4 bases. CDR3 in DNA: TGTGCCATCAGCAGCTCTGGGACAGGAGAGTACAATGAGCAGTTCTTC. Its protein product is CAISSSGTGEYNEQFF.

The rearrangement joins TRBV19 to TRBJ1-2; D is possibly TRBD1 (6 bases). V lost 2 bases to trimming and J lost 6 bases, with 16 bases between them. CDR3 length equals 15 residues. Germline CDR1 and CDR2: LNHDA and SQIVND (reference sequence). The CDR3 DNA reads TGTGCCAGTAGTATACAGGACAGATCTCCGAATGGCTACACCTTC. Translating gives CASSIQDRSPNGYTF. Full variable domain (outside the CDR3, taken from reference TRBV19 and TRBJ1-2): DGGITQSPKYLFRKEGQNVTLSCEQNLNHDAMYWYRQDPGQGLRLIYYSQIVNDFQKGDIAEGYSVSREKKESFPLTVTSAQKNPTAFYLCASSIQDRSPNGYTFGSGTRLTVV.

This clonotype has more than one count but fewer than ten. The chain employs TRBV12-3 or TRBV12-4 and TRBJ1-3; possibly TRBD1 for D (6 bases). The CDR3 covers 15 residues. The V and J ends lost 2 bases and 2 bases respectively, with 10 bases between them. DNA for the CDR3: TGTGCCAGCAGTTTAAGGGGGGCGACTGGAAACACCATATATTTT. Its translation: CASSLRGATGNTIYF.

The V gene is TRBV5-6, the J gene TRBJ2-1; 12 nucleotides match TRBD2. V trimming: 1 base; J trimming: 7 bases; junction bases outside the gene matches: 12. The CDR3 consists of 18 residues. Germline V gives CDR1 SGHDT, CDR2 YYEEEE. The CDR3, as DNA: TGTGCCAGCAGCTTGAAGCTAGCGGGAGGGTACCCCGAGAATGAGCAGTTCTTC. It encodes CASSLKLAGGYPENEQFF.

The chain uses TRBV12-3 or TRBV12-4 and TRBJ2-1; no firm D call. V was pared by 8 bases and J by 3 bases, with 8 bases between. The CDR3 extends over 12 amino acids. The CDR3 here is CASRLVYNEQFF. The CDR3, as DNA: TGTGCCAGCCGACTTGTCTACAATGAGCAGTTCTTC.

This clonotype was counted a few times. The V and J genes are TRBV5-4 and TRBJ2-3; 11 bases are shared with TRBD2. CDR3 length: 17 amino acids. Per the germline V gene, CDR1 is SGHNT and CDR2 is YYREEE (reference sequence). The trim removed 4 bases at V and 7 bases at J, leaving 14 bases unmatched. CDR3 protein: CASSGGSMTSGTNTQYF. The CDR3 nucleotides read TGTGCCAGCAGCGGAGGGTCTATGACTAGCGGGACGAATACGCAGTATTTT.

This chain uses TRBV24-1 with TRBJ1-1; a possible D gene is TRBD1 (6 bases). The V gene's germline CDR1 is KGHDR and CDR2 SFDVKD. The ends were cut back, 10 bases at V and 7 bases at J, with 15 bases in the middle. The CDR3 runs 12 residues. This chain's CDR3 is CATAETGDEAFF. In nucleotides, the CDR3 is TGTGCCACGGCCGAGACAGGCGATGAAGCTTTCTTT.

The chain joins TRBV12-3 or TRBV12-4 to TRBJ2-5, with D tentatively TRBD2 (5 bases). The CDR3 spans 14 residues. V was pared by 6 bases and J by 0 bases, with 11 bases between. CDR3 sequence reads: CASRSGLYQETQYF. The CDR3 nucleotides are TGTGCCAGCAGATCCGGACTCTACCAAGAGACCCAGTACTTC.